One T cell receptor beta chain is described in this entry. No antigen is known for it. The data stem from a study of vaccination and CD4 T cells after COVID-19. Study-level background: Post-COVID sampling occurred a median about 110 days after diagnosis (range 35 to 161). A CEFX pool, an HIV-1 Nef pool, or else no peptide went into the control cultures.

Cultured CD4+ T cell DNA underwent sequencing with the Oncomine TCR Beta short-read assay. TCRdb re-derived calls from the PCR reads in MiXCR, one entry per CDR3 protein. This table holds roughly 12,000 distinct CDR3 sequences, 55% to 70% found once. Notes on the study in general: Spike mono-reactivity was shown by 304 of 307 vaccine-specific clones in convalescent patients.

J lost 1 base, V lost 5 bases, and 5 bases had no gene match. This CDR3 has 16 residues. Germline CDR1 SGHVS, CDR2 FQNEAQ. As for treatment: roughly 10-day PBMC culture with coronavirus spike peptide pools or control peptides (ViraFEST assay). ViraFEST used peptide pools to expand antigen-specific T cells before TCR sequencing. The starting material was CD4+ T cells from blood, cultured in vitro, obtained before SARS-CoV-2 vaccination. The chain carries TRBV7-8 and TRBJ2-5, with TRBD2 matching over 12 bases. The sequence derives from a human donor who had recovered from COVID-19. CDR3 protein: CASSGRTSGTQETQYF. DNA of the CDR3: TGTGCCAGCAGCGGGAGGACTAGCGGGACCCAAGAGACCCAGTACTTC.